The 10 T cell receptor beta chains in this list originate from one sample, sequenced in a study of shared clonotypes between healthy human individuals. The data were produced by immunoSEQ multiplex PCR, yet TCRdb's version contains in-frame clones alone and is incomplete. The sample contains some 2,000,000 clones, more than 90% of which appear only once. Specimen: naive CD4+ T cells sorted from blood. Subset meaning: CD45RA+ positively selected. The receptor source for this set is a man younger than 35 in good health.

The CDR3 protein is CASSLNTGSQETQYF. CDR3 nucleotide sequence: TGTGCCAGCAGCCTCAATACCGGGAGCCAAGAGACCCAGTACTTC. The J gene is TRBJ2-5, the V gene TRBV5-4, with a possible D match to TRBD2 (6 bases). CDR1 and CDR2 from the germline V gene are SGHNT and YYREEE (reference sequence). V was shortened by 4 bases and J by 1 base, with 14 bases between the two germline ends. The CDR3 sequence is 15 residues long.

The V and J genes are TRBV5-5 and TRBJ2-3; D remains unclear. The CDR3 extends over 14 amino acids. Looked up from germline, CDR1 is SGHKS and CDR2 is YYEKEE (reference sequence). The CDR3 protein is CATADPGGTDTQYF. The DNA for the CDR3 is TGTGCTACAGCAGACCCCGGCGGCACAGATACGCAGTATTTT.

This sequence joins TRBV18 and TRBJ1-4; D is possibly TRBD1 (6 bases). CDR1 is KGHSH and CDR2 is LQKENI in the germline V gene. CDR3 size: 15 residues. V lost 3 bases and J 8 bases, leaving 16 bases between the germline ends. In DNA form, the CDR3 reads TGTGCCAGCTCACCGCCGGGACAACTCCCGGAAAAACTGTTTTTT. This sequence encodes CASSPPGQLPEKLFF. Full variable domain (remainder filled in from reference TRBV18 and TRBJ1-4): NAGVMQNPRHLVRRRGQEARLRCSPMKGHSHVYWYRQLPEEGLKFMVYLQKENIIDESGMPKERFSAEFPKEGPSILRIQQVVRGDSAAYFCASSPPGQLPEKLFFGSGTQLSVL.

The V gene is TRBV9, the J gene TRBJ2-1; 14 bases match TRBD2. Unmatched junction bases numbered 4, after V lost 0 bases and J lost 8 bases. Germline lookup yields CDR1 SGDLS and CDR2 YYNGEE. The CDR3 is made up of 16 amino acids. CDR3 sequence reads: CASSVVGTSGSHEQFF. The CDR3 nucleotides are TGTGCCAGCAGCGTAGTGGGGACTAGCGGGAGCCATGAGCAGTTCTTC.

Of note for this clone: At the DNA level, this CDR3 is encoded by other sequences in the same sample as well. The chain joins TRBV6-1 to TRBJ2-5; 13 nucleotides align to TRBD2. The CDR3 totals 14 residues. V lost 6 bases, J lost 4 bases, and 2 bases stayed unmatched. Germline values: CDR1 MNHNS, CDR2 SASEGT. CDR3 in DNA: TGTGCCAGCAGGCGACTAGCGGGGGGAGAGACCCAGTACTTC. It is translated as CASRRLAGGETQYF.

The chain combines TRBV5-6 with TRBJ1-1; D gene unclear. This CDR3 spans 12 amino acids. Germline lookup yields CDR1 SGHDT and CDR2 YYEEEE. V gave up 2 bases and J gave up 5 bases, with 7 bases separating them. The CDR3 nucleotides read TGTGCCAGCAGCTTTAGATTGACTGAAGCTTTCTTT. Translating gives CASSFRLTEAFF.

This rearrangement joins TRBV10-3 to TRBJ1-1; a possible D gene is TRBD1 (5 bases). Looked up from germline, CDR1 is ENHRY and CDR2 is SYGVKD. This CDR3 region has 13 residues. Trimming took 8 bases from V and 10 from J, leaving 20 bases between them. CDR3 in amino acids: CAIGTIGVAPAFF. As DNA, the CDR3 is TGTGCCATCGGGACGATCGGGGTCGCTCCAGCTTTCTTT.

Notes on this clone: Other DNA sequences in this sample translate to the same CDR3. The V and J genes are TRBV5-6 and TRBJ1-2; the match to TRBD1 covers 7 bases. Trimming removed 2 bases from V and 4 bases from J; junction bases left unmatched: 2. The germline CDR1 and CDR2 sequences are SGHDT and YYEEEE. CDR3 size: 13 residues. The CDR3 nucleotides are TGTGCCAGCAGCTTAGGGGGCGGCTATGGCTACACCTTC. Its translation is CASSLGGGYGYTF.

This clone has a handful of counts. V is TRBV14 and J is TRBJ2-5; D is unresolved. The germline V and J ends were trimmed by 0 bases and 5 bases, with 7 bases remaining between them. In germline, CDR1 is SGHDN, CDR2 FVKESK. The CDR3 spans 13 residues. CDR3 bases: TGTGCCAGCAGCCAAGATTGGCGGGAGACCCAGTACTTC. Translated: CASSQDWRETQYF. Complete variable domain (other parts from reference TRBV14 and TRBJ2-5): EAGVTQFPSHSVIEKGQTVTLRCDPISGHDNLYWYRRVMGKEIKFLLHFVKESKQDESGMPNNRFLAERTGGTYSTLKVQPAELEDSGVYFCASSQDWRETQYFGPGTRLLVL.

The J gene is TRBJ2-7, the V gene TRBV19, with D unresolved. The CDR3 is made up of 14 amino acids. Germline V gene sequence: CDR1 LNHDA, CDR2 SQIVND (reference sequence). V was pared by 3 bases and J by 6 bases, with 15 bases between. CDR3: CASSIIPGTIEQYF. The CDR3 coding sequence is TGTGCCAGTAGTATCATCCCCGGAACTATCGAGCAGTACTTC.